This entry is about one T cell receptor (beta chain). The antigen this receptor binds is unknown. No base qualities exist here, and no much larger clone lies one base off it. The source of the sample is a study of blood T cell repertoires in COVID-19 (dated by TCRdb to 2019 to 2021). Looking at the study overall: Samples from collaborators originated in the United States, Italy and Spain and spanned both the acute and convalescent phases of COVID-19. The prospective study material was composed of cDNA or gDNA derived from T cells, B-cell-depleted T cells, or PBMCs. Deeply sampled blood TCRbeta repertoires from subjects exposed to, actively infected with, or recovered from COVID-19 were included in the dataset. The repertoires were released in a freely available public database intended as a resource for research on the immune response to SARS-CoV-2. The samples were drawn from the first 160 participants of the ongoing ImmuneRACE study and from 950 to 1,500 subjects provided by 6 global collaborators. The sample metadata nearly always contained a de-identified subject ID, COVID-19 status, age in years and sex. Where available, HLA class I and class II types were taken from metadata supplied by the sample provider and were not determined by assay-based typing. Study-level results and caveats: How much clinical and demographic metadata was included differed by source and by participant, and the metadata was provided uncurated.

One collaborating source in Seattle enrolled patients during active infection and followed them longitudinally through the course of disease. The collaborating institutions used their own protocols to collect whole blood in K2EDTA tubes. Collaborator samples were shipped for TCRbeta analysis as frozen whole blood, isolated PBMCs, or DNA extracted from either sample type. Taken from the germline V gene, the CDR1 and CDR2 loops are LGHNA and YNFKEQ. Cut back by 7 bases and 4 bases, the V and J ends lie 22 bases apart. Inclusive of the bounding cysteine and phenylalanine, the CDR3 is 16 residues long. CDR3 DNA only is kept here, 48 bases in frame from base 1. TCRbeta CDR3 regions were amplified from genomic DNA by means of the immunoSEQ Assay, a bias-controlled multiplex PCR. The paper's processing steps were these. The number of nucleated cells in each sample was estimated by amplification of reference gene primers within the assay. Sequence reads were collapsed and filtered to measure the absolute abundance of every unique TCRbeta CDR3 rearrangement. For each sample, productive Simpson clonality was calculated as the square root of Simpson's diversity index across productive rearrangements. In its TCRdb copy, this immuneACCESS table keeps in-frame sequences only and misses some clones. Where compared with another copy, unresolved V genes explain less than half of these, and the others have no known cause. That table supplies the V and J calls and clone size; D and trimming were determined from the DNA. The sample records around 340,000 clones, around 88% of which are singletons. The ten largest clonotypes hold about 7.6% of the sample.

The TCR comes from a woman in her sixties or seventies with COVID-19, enrolled during active disease. The sample consisted of peripheral blood. The chain employs TRBV4-2 and TRBJ1-2; D gene: possibly TRBD1, on 5 matching bases. The DNA sequence follows: TGTGCCAGCACCCGACTTGGGGCAGGGAGGTCCTATGGCTACACCTTC. The encoded protein is CASTRLGAGRSYGYTF.